Presented here are 21 T cell receptor beta chains from one specimen sequenced in a study of persistence of HIV-infected CD4 T cells. Cells were stimulated with overlapping HIV-1 Gag 15-mer peptides. CD40L/CD69 double-negative CD45RO-high memory CD4+ T cells were collected. The antigens for these receptors are not known. The immunoSEQ assay was version 4, run in survey mode. Generated by immunoSEQ multiplex PCR, the TCRdb table keeps only in-frame clones and is missing some. Of 38,000 or so clones listed, 85% to 90% were seen once; the top ten hold around 5.4%. The sample here was cultured CD4+ T cells from PBMCs, taken from a patient who received antiretroviral therapy. Every receptor here comes from an adult with HIV. The donor label of this sample is uncertain.

The V call is TRBV7-2, the J call TRBJ2-7, with D perhaps being TRBD1 or TRBD2 (5 bases each). CDR3 length: 13 amino acids. Germline CDR1 is SGHTA and CDR2 is FQGNSA. Trimming pared 6 bases from V and 3 bases from J, leaving 12 bases between. The CDR3 DNA reads as TGTGCCAGCAGTCGGGACGGACGCTACGAGCAGTACTTC. It yields the protein CASSRDGRYEQYF. The variable domain in full, with the rest retrieved from reference TRBV7-2 and TRBJ2-7, is GAGVSQSPSNKVTEKGKDVELRCDPISGHTALYWYRQSLGQGLEFLIYFQGNSAPDKSGLPSDRFSAERTGGSVSTLTIQRTQQEDSAVYLCASSRDGRYEQYFGPGTRLTVT.

The genes are TRBV6-5 and TRBJ2-7; TRBD1 matches at 10 bases. Per the germline V gene, CDR1 is MNHEY and CDR2 is SVGAGI. After removal of 6 bases from V and 3 bases from J, the junction contained 8 bases not matched to a gene. The CDR3 contains 15 residues. CDR3 residues: CASRGLRDRGYEQYF. CDR3 coding DNA: TGTGCCAGCAGGGGGCTCCGGGACAGGGGCTACGAGCAGTACTTC.

The chain recombines TRBV19 with TRBJ1-1; 7 bases are a match to TRBD1. The CDR3 loop spans 14 amino acids. In germline, CDR1 is LNHDA, CDR2 SQIVND (reference sequence). J lost 6 bases, V lost 4 bases, and 8 bases had no gene match. CDR3 protein: CASSNRDREAEAFF. In nucleotides, the CDR3 is TGTGCCAGTAGTAACCGCGACAGGGAGGCTGAAGCTTTCTTT.

The chain uses TRBV2 and TRBJ2-1; unclear D gene. The germline gives CDR1 SNHLY, CDR2 FYNNEI. The germline V and J ends were trimmed by 7 bases and 0 bases, with 13 bases remaining between them. The CDR3 has 15 amino acids. This CDR3 reads CASTPDASSYNEQFF. Written as DNA, the CDR3 is TGTGCCAGCACCCCGGACGCGAGCTCCTACAATGAGCAGTTCTTC.

Comments on this clone: The germline gene is not matched at one end of the junction; a read error may be the cause. V and J are TRBV6-1 and TRBJ1-4; possibly TRBD1 for D (5 bases). This CDR3 comprises 11 residues. CDR1 is MNHNS, CDR2 SASEGT, per germline. The CDR3 spells CASSEEGLTVF. The DNA for the CDR3 is TGTGCCAGCAGTGAAGAGGGGCTGACCGTTTTT.

The chain is built from TRBV5-1 and TRBJ1-6, with unresolved D. Germline V lookup: CDR1 SGHRS, CDR2 YFSETQ. Between the trimmed V and J ends, which lost 1 base and 6 bases, there was a span of 11 bases. The CDR3 loop spans 15 amino acids. CDR3 DNA sequence: TGCGCCAGCAGCTTGCTAGGGCAGCTTAATTCACCCCTCCACTTT. It yields the protein CASSLLGQLNSPLHF.

J is TRBJ2-2 and V is TRBV28; the D gene could be TRBD1 or TRBD2 (5 bases each). V was trimmed by 7 bases and J by 0 bases, leaving 15 bases between them. The CDR3 consists of 16 residues. In germline, CDR1 is MDHEN, CDR2 SYDVKM. CDR3 coding DNA: TGTGCCAGCAACTTTAGGGACGCCGCGAACACCGGGGAGCTGTTTTTT. It translates to CASNFRDAANTGELFF.

The chain is built from TRBV21-1 and TRBJ1-4; TRBD1, the table's D call, lacks a check against the DNA. TRBV21-1 counts as a pseudogene. The CDR3 runs 15 residues. The CDR3 nucleotides are TGTGCCAGCAGCAAAGACCAGGGGGGCAAAGAAAAACTGTTTTTT. Its translation: CASSKDQGGKEKLFF.

This chain joins TRBV28 and TRBJ1-4; tentative D call: TRBD1 (6 bases). V was pared by 5 bases and J by 0 bases, with 7 bases between. Germline V gene lookup returns CDR1 MDHEN and CDR2 SYDVKM. The CDR3 consists of 14 residues. In DNA, the CDR3 is TGTGCCAGCAGTCGGACAGCAACTAATGAAAAACTGTTTTTT. Its translation: CASSRTATNEKLFF.

The chain uses TRBV5-8 and TRBJ2-7, with D maybe TRBD1 (6 bases). The CDR3 is 11 residues long. Trimming removed 9 bases at V and 3 bases at J, with 10 bases between. Germline loops: CDR1 SGHTS, CDR2 YDEGEE. The CDR3 is CATQGFYEQYF. CDR3 nucleotide sequence: TGTGCCACACAGGGTTTCTACGAGCAGTACTTC. The whole variable domain, remainder taken from reference TRBV5-8 and TRBJ2-7, is EAGVTQSPTHLIKTRGQQATLRCSPISGHTSVYWYQQALGLGLQFLLWYDEGEERNRGNFPPRFSGRQFPNYSSELNVNALELEDSALYLCATQGFYEQYFGPGTRLTVT.

This chain links TRBV28 with TRBJ1-2; TRBD1 matches 7 bases. J gave up 8 bases and V 5 bases, and 11 bases lay outside the gene matches. The CDR3 has 14 amino acids. Germline loops: CDR1 MDHEN, CDR2 SYDVKM. DNA for the CDR3: TGTGCCAGCAGTCTTACAGGGGATGTGCACGGCTACACCTTC. It yields the protein CASSLTGDVHGYTF.

This clone was seen a few times. The rearrangement links TRBV7-6 to TRBJ1-1; 7 bases fit TRBD1. The length of the CDR3 is 16 residues. Germline CDR1 reads SGHVS; CDR2 reads FNYEAQ. Losses at the gene ends were 1 base for V and 0 bases for J; bases not matched to a gene: 5. The CDR3 reads CASSLGGTAMNTEAFF. CDR3 coding DNA: TGTGCCAGCAGCTTAGGGGGGACAGCTATGAACACTGAAGCTTTCTTT.

V and J are TRBV7-3 and TRBJ2-3; TRBD2 is a possible D gene (6 bases). CDR3 length: 17 residues. V lost 0 bases, J lost 0 bases, and 13 bases lay in between. The germline gives CDR1 SGHTA, CDR2 FQGTGA. The CDR3 DNA is TGTGCCAGCAGCTTAACGGACTACCGCCTTAGCACAGATACGCAGTATTTT. Translated, it gives CASSLTDYRLSTDTQYF.

The chain combines TRBV6-5 with TRBJ2-7; 7 bases align to TRBD1. The V segment lost 6 bases and the J segment 4 bases; nucleotides outside the gene matches: 12. The germline gives CDR1 MNHEY, CDR2 SVGAGI. The CDR3 spans 15 residues. The CDR3 loop is CASSATKGAGYEQYF. CDR3 coding DNA: TGTGCCAGCAGCGCAACGAAGGGGGCTGGTTACGAGCAGTACTTC.

The gene calls are TRBV5-8 and TRBJ2-3; D is unresolved. The germline gives CDR1 SGHTS, CDR2 YDEGEE. V gave up 5 bases and J gave up 4 bases, with 5 bases separating them. CDR3 length: 11 amino acids. CDR3 bases: TGTGCCAGCAGTCACTCAGATACGCAGTATTTT. This encodes CASSHSDTQYF.

Of note for this clone: Additional DNA sequences in this sample encode the identical CDR3. The chain has TRBV5-4 and TRBJ2-7; 10 bases agree with TRBD2. Germline CDR1 and CDR2: SGHNT and YYREEE (reference sequence). There are 15 residues in the CDR3. J was trimmed by 4 bases and V by 0 bases; bases with no gene match: 4. CDR3 bases: TGTGCCAGCAGCTTGGAACTAGCGGGGTCATACGAGCAGTACTTC. Translated: CASSLELAGSYEQYF. The whole variable domain, filled in from reference TRBV5-4 and TRBJ2-7, reads ETGVTQSPTHLIKTRGQQVTLRCSSQSGHNTVSWYQQALGQGPQFIFQYYREEENGRGNFPPRFSGLQFPNYSSELNVNALELDDSALYLCASSLELAGSYEQYFGPGTRLTVT.

This chain joins TRBV29-1 and TRBJ2-7; a weak D match, TRBD1 (6 bases). Per the germline V gene, CDR1 is SQVTM and CDR2 is ANQGSEA. Trimming left V 7 bases short and J 0 bases short, with 13 bases between. This CDR3 region has 13 residues. The CDR3 is CSAGQSLSYEQYF. The CDR3 coding sequence is TGCAGCGCCGGACAGAGCCTCTCCTACGAGCAGTACTTC.

This clone was found once. The chain joins TRBV7-2 to TRBJ2-7; no firm D call. Trimming took off 2 bases at V and 3 bases at J, with 11 bases between the two ends. The CDR3 consists of 14 residues. Germline V gene lookup returns CDR1 SGHTA and CDR2 FQGNSA. The CDR3 bases are TGTGCCAGCAGCTTATGGCCCCTTAACTACGAGCAGTACTTC. Translated: CASSLWPLNYEQYF.

The rearrangement uses TRBV2 and TRBJ2-3; 13 bases match TRBD2. Germline loops: CDR1 SNHLY, CDR2 FYNNEI. Germline trimming cut 4 bases from V and 4 bases from J; bases unmatched to any gene: 8. The CDR3 runs to 17 residues. The CDR3 reads CASSVGAGTSGADTQYF. CDR3 bases: TGTGCCAGCAGTGTAGGCGCAGGGACTAGCGGGGCAGATACGCAGTATTTT.

The V gene is TRBV6-5, the J gene TRBJ2-7, with 7 bases identical to TRBD1. V trimming: 2 bases; J trimming: 6 bases; junction bases outside the gene matches: 7. Germline V lookup: CDR1 MNHEY, CDR2 SVGAGI. The CDR3 has 14 residues. The chain's CDR3 is CASSYPKNRGEQYF. The CDR3 DNA reads as TGTGCCAGCAGTTACCCAAAGAACAGGGGCGAGCAGTACTTC.

The genes are TRBV7-2 and TRBJ2-3; TRBD2 is a possible D gene (6 bases). Trimming pared 1 base from V and 4 bases from J, leaving 12 bases between. The CDR3 consists of 15 residues. Germline values: CDR1 SGHTA, CDR2 FQGNSA. Here the CDR3 reads CASSLERLGADTQYF. In DNA form, the CDR3 reads TGTGCCAGCAGCTTAGAGAGACTAGGGGCAGATACGCAGTATTTT.